The present TCR beta chain was sequenced within a study of metastatic and nonmetastatic thyroid tumors. As for the study in general: Comparison of repertoires was carried out across blood and tumor or nodule tissue from malignant and benign thyroid patients.

This clone has a count of ten or more. The antigen is unknown. TCRdb reanalyzed the PCR reads via MiXCR. In the table there are 20,000 to 25,000 clones, more than 10% of which are singletons. The study's findings and limits: A significant increase in TCR beta diversity was reportedly seen in malignant thyroid tumors relative to benign nodules, in blood and tumor.

Thyroid surgery had not been preceded by any treatment in any patient. Trimming removed 1 base at V and 0 bases at J, with 10 bases between. This CDR3 has 16 amino acids. The germline V gene has CDR1 SGDLS and CDR2 YYNGEE. The chain combines TRBV9 with TRBJ2-2; D is uncertain. The receptor was isolated from a female donor with papillary thyroid cancer or a benign thyroid nodule (not recorded which). Some clones in this sample may be carry-over from other donors' samples. Sequencing was carried out using blood. CDR3 sequence (DNA): TGTGCCAGCAGCGTATCTACTAATCCGAACACCGGGGAGCTGTTTTTT. Protein: CASSVSTNPNTGELFF.